This TCR beta chain was recorded in a study of blood T cell repertoires in COVID-19. Study summary: T cells, B-cell-depleted T cells, or PBMCs supplied cDNA or gDNA.

In the original processing: Estimates of nucleated cell counts were drawn from the amplification of reference gene primers. Produced via immunoSEQ multiplex PCR; TCRdb's table is partial and in-frame only. V and J calls and clone size are copied from that table; D and trimming were computed from the DNA. The sample contains over 55,000 clones, around nine tenths of which appear only once. V shed 5 bases and J 7 bases; nucleotides not matched to a gene: 7. This CDR3 contains 13 residues. Germline loops: CDR1 MNHEY, CDR2 SVGEGT. The receptor was derived from a human donor with active COVID-19. The donor label of this sample is uncertain. Specimen: peripheral blood. The chain recombines TRBV6-2 or TRBV6-3 with TRBJ2-5; the match to TRBD1 covers 7 bases. CDR3 residues: CASSRGGTVTQYF. The CDR3 DNA sequence: TGTGCCAGCAGTCGAGGGGGCACCGTGACCCAGTACTTC.